These T cell receptor beta chains were read from a single sample in a study of follicular helper T cells after annual influenza vaccination. Data came from immunoSEQ multiplex PCR; TCRdb stores just in-frame clones and leaves some out. The sample records about 15,000 clones, less than 85% being singletons. The sequencing here drew on CXCR5+ CD38- circulating T follicular helper cells from blood, taken 7 days after influenza vaccination. Every receptor here comes from an adult who received the influenza vaccine. The CDR3 runs from the conserved cysteine through the conserved F or W. Each record gives: D gene, clone size, J gene, V gene, CDR3 DNA, CDR3 protein. The D gene is left open where the match is weak. For some rows the clone size is stated as once, few or many, or as a class when expanded; others skip it.

>TRBD1|NA|TRBJ2-7|TRBV7-8
TGTGCCAGCAGCTTAGTCTTCGTACAGGGGGCGACCCACGAGCAGTACTTC
CASSLVFVQGATHEQYF
>NA|NA|TRBJ2-3|TRBV27
TGTGCCAGCAGTAACCTGACTAGCACAGATACGCAGTATTTT
CASSNLTSTDTQYF
>TRBD1|NA|TRBJ2-2|TRBV7-9
TGTGCCAGCAGGGGACAGGGGGGCACCGGGGAGCTGTTTTTT
CASRGQGGTGELFF
>NA|once|TRBJ1-4|TRBV7-9
TGTGCCAGCAGCCCAACGACCGGTGACGGGGAAAAACTGTTTTTT
CASSPTTGDGEKLFF
>NA|NA|TRBJ1-6|TRBV27
TGTGCCAGCAGTTTAGAAGGTGGCAGGGCAGGCTCACCCCTCCACTTT
CASSLEGGRAGSPLHF
>TRBD2|few|TRBJ2-7|TRBV19
TGTGCCAGTAGTATGACTAGCGGGATAGGTGAGCAGTACTTC
CASSMTSGIGEQYF
>TRBD1|NA|TRBJ2-7|TRBV7-9
TGTGCCAGCAGCCTAAGTTCCGGGACAGGAGCTTTACAACACGAGCAGTACTTC
CASSLSSGTGALQHEQYF
>NA|few|TRBJ2-6|TRBV6-1
TGTGCCAGCAGTGAGTTTCGGACAGCCTCTGGGGCCAACGTCCTGACTTTC
CASSEFRTASGANVLTF
>TRBD1|NA|TRBJ1-1|TRBV19
TGTGCCAGTAGTTCAAAGGACAGGGTGGGGACTGAAGCTTTCTTT
CASSSKDRVGTEAFF
>NA|NA|TRBJ2-1|TRBV2
TGTGCCAGCAGTGATGTGGGCAGAAACAATGAGCAGTTCTTC
CASSDVGRNNEQFF
>NA|NA|TRBJ2-2|TRBV27
TGTGCCAGCAGTTTGGGACTCGGTCGGACCGGGGAGCTGTTTTTT
CASSLGLGRTGELFF
>TRBD1|NA|TRBJ2-1|TRBV6-6
TGTGCCAGCAGTCCAGGGGGCAATTCCTACAATGAGCAGTTCTTC
CASSPGGNSYNEQFF
>TRBD2|once|TRBJ2-7|TRBV5-1
TGCGCCAGCAGCTCCTCCGGGACTAGACTATACGAGCAGTACTTC
CASSSSGTRLYEQYF
>NA|NA|TRBJ1-5|TRBV7-8
TGTGCCAGCAGCTTAAGGACAGAGTCTTATCAGCCCCAGCATTTT
CASSLRTESYQPQHF
>NA|once|TRBJ1-3|TRBV5-1
TGCGCCAGCAGCTCGGGGGGCTCTGGAAACACCATATATTTT
CASSSGGSGNTIYF
>TRBD1|NA|TRBJ2-6|TRBV5-1
TGCGCCAGCAGCCCAGAGGGGGGTACAGGGGGCTCTGGGGCCAACGTCCTGACTTTC
CASSPEGGTGGSGANVLTF
>TRBD1|once|TRBJ2-7|TRBV18
TGTGCCAGCTCACCACGGCAGGGGGTCTACGAGCAGTACTTC
CASSPRQGVYEQYF
>TRBD1|once|TRBJ2-7|TRBV25-1
TGTGCCAGCAGGGGGACAGGTGTCTACGAGCAGTACTTC
CASRGTGVYEQYF
>TRBD1|NA|TRBJ1-4|TRBV5-1
TGCGCCAGCAGCTTCGGACAGGGAGGAAAGGAAAAACTGTTTTTT
CASSFGQGGKEKLFF
>NA|NA|TRBJ1-1|TRBV4-1
TGCGCCAGCAGCCATCCGGGCAGCGGAACTGAAGCTTTCTTT
CASSHPGSGTEAFF
>NA|NA|TRBJ1-1|TRBV5-1
TGCGCCAGCAGCCCCGGGACACAGCATGAAGCTTTCTTT
CASSPGTQHEAFF
>NA|few|TRBJ1-2|TRBV29-1
TGCAGCGTTGATACAGGTCTAAACTATGGCTACACCTTC
CSVDTGLNYGYTF
>NA|NA|TRBJ1-1|TRBV5-8
TGTGCCAGCAGCTTATCGGGCAGGGCATATGAAGCTTTCTTT
CASSLSGRAYEAFF
>TRBD2|NA|TRBJ2-2|TRBV5-1
TGCGCCAGCAGCTCCCCGACTAGCGGGAGGATTAACACCGGGGAGCTGTTTTTT
CASSSPTSGRINTGELFF